This TCR beta chain comes out of a study of blood T cell repertoires in COVID-19. Looking at the study overall: The analysed material was cDNA or gDNA that came from T cells, B-cell-depleted T cells, or PBMCs.

Method: immunoSEQ multiplex PCR; TCRdb's copy keeps in-frame clones and lacks some. The sample includes 300,000 to 400,000 clones, 65% to 90% of them seen just once. This CDR3 region has 13 residues. Germline values: CDR1 SGHTS, CDR2 YDEGEE. The J segment lost 8 bases and the V segment lost 6 bases, leaving 10 bases of the junction unmatched. Categorization into cohorts depended on clinical history that participants reported. The count of this clone is one. This sequence originates from a woman in her 40s with acute COVID-19. Material: PBMCs or T cells enriched from blood (not recorded which). This sequence joins TRBV5-8 and TRBJ1-2; TRBD1 matches 7 bases. The CDR3 reads CASTLQGRRGYTF. The CDR3 DNA sequence: TGTGCCAGCACCCTACAGGGGAGGCGCGGCTACACCTTC.